These 20 T cell receptor beta chains came from one sample sequenced in a study of shared clonotypes between healthy human individuals. Using immunoSEQ multiplex PCR, the repertoire was profiled, and TCRdb retains in-frame clones only, with some absent. Here the sample spans hundreds of thousands of clones, 74% being singletons. Sequenced material: memory CD4+ T cells sorted from blood. Subset meaning: CD45RA-negative fraction. These receptors were collected from a woman in her 30s in good health.

V and J are TRBV7-9 and TRBJ2-2; TRBD2 is a possible D gene (6 bases). Trimming removed 3 bases at V and 5 bases at J, with 7 bases between. CDR3 length equals 13 residues. The germline V gene has CDR1 SEHNR and CDR2 FQNEAQ (reference sequence). CDR3 amino acids: CASSLGRTGELFF. CDR3 sequence (DNA): TGTGCCAGCAGCTTGGGGAGGACCGGGGAGCTGTTTTTT.

The chain couples TRBV4-2 to TRBJ1-5; no clear D. V was pared by 0 bases and J by 1 base, with 13 bases between. The germline V gene has CDR1 LGHNA and CDR2 YNFKEQ. CDR3 length: 17 residues. The CDR3 is CASSQDMGGKSNQPQHF. The CDR3 nucleotides read TGTGCCAGCAGCCAAGATATGGGCGGGAAGAGCAATCAGCCCCAGCATTTT.

The J gene is TRBJ2-6, the V gene TRBV27; D remains unclear. Germline CDR1 MNHEY, CDR2 SMNVEV (reference sequence). CDR3 size: 17 residues. V was clipped by 3 bases and J by 0 bases, with 12 bases between them. CDR3 sequence: CASSLAPRSSGANVLTF. The CDR3 DNA sequence: TGTGCCAGCAGTTTGGCCCCGAGGAGCTCTGGGGCCAACGTCCTGACTTTC.

This chain joins TRBV5-1 and TRBJ1-1, with D possibly TRBD1 on 6 matching bases. The germline V and J ends were trimmed by 4 bases and 3 bases, with 19 bases remaining between them. The CDR3 contains 16 residues. Germline-derived CDR1 and CDR2 are SGHRS and YFSETQ. The CDR3 DNA reads as TGCGCCAGCAGCGTTGGGACGCGGGGGCCGGACACTGAAGCTTTCTTT. It specifies CASSVGTRGPDTEAFF.

The rearrangement links TRBV6-5 to TRBJ1-1, with no clear D. V was pared by 0 bases and J by 2 bases, with 10 bases between. This CDR3 has 15 amino acids. In germline, CDR1 is MNHEY, CDR2 SVGAGI. CDR3 DNA: TGTGCCAGCAGTTACTCCGCAAACGGAAACACTGAAGCTTTCTTT. Encoded protein: CASSYSANGNTEAFF.

This sequence joins TRBV11-2 and TRBJ2-1; D ambiguous. From germline, CDR1 is SGHAT and CDR2 FQNNGV. This CDR3 contains 16 residues. V dropped 1 base and J dropped 3 bases, with 13 bases sitting between them. CDR3 sequence: CASSLVVWWDYNEQFF. CDR3 nucleotide sequence: TGTGCCAGCAGCTTAGTAGTCTGGTGGGACTACAATGAGCAGTTCTTC. Supplemented by reference TRBV11-2 and TRBJ2-1, the full variable domain reads EAGVAQSPRYKIIEKRQSVAFWCNPISGHATLYWYQQILGQGPKLLIQFQNNGVVDDSQLPKDRFSAERLKGVDSTLKIQPAKLEDSAVYLCASSLVVWWDYNEQFFGPGTRLTVL.

The chain has TRBV7-2 and TRBJ2-7; 8 bases align to TRBD2. V was pared by 6 bases and J by 0 bases, with 10 bases of the junction left unmatched. The CDR3 length is 16 residues. Germline V gene lookup returns CDR1 SGHTA and CDR2 FQGNSA. The CDR3 region is CASSPKGSGSSYEQYF. In DNA form, the CDR3 reads TGTGCCAGCAGTCCCAAAGGGAGCGGGAGCTCCTACGAGCAGTACTTC.

The gene calls are TRBV4-2 and TRBJ1-4, with 7 bases identical to TRBD1. Looked up from germline, CDR1 is LGHNA and CDR2 is YNFKEQ. Losses at the gene ends were 1 base for V and 5 bases for J; bases not matched to a gene: 1. This CDR3 contains 14 residues. For the CDR3, the DNA is TGTGCCAGCAGCCAAGGCAGGGGGAATGAAAAACTGTTTTTT. Protein sequence: CASSQGRGNEKLFF.

This clone was detected only a few times. The J gene is TRBJ2-7, the V gene TRBV7-2; D is undetermined. With 8 bases removed from V and 5 bases from J, the gap between germline ends came to 16 bases. Germline V gene sequence: CDR1 SGHTA, CDR2 FQGNSA. This CDR3 is 13 amino acids long. The CDR3 bases are TGTGCCAGCGCTTTAGGACGGTTGAACGAGCAGTACTTC. Protein: CASALGRLNEQYF.

Comments on this clone: Other DNA sequences from this sample encode an identical CDR3 as well. The genes are TRBV5-4 and TRBJ2-3; 12 bases match TRBD2. The CDR3 spans 16 residues. From germline, CDR1 is SGHNT and CDR2 YYREEE (reference sequence). The V and J ends lost 4 bases and 0 bases, in that order; junction bases with no gene match: 3. CDR3 region: CASSLAGGSSTDTQYF. In DNA form, the CDR3 reads TGTGCCAGCAGCCTAGCGGGAGGGTCTAGCACAGATACGCAGTATTTT.

The chain employs TRBV6-4 and TRBJ2-2; unclear D gene. V was cut by 7 bases and J by 2 bases, with 14 bases left in between. CDR1 MRHNA and CDR2 SNTAGT come from the germline V gene. This CDR3 is 15 amino acids long. CDR3 nucleotide sequence: TGTGCCAGCACTCATGAGGCGGCAAACACCGGGGAGCTGTTTTTT. It yields the protein CASTHEAANTGELFF.

A few counts support this clone. The V call is TRBV19, the J call TRBJ1-1; D not resolved. Germline loops: CDR1 LNHDA, CDR2 SQIVND (reference sequence). The V end was cut by 7 bases, the J end by 4 bases, with 7 bases between. This CDR3 is 11 amino acids long. As DNA, the CDR3 is TGTGCCAGTAAGAGGGCCACTGAAGCTTTCTTT. Protein sequence: CASKRATEAFF.

The V call is TRBV7-2, the J call TRBJ2-1; D gene unclear. CDR1 is SGHTA and CDR2 is FQGNSA in the germline V gene. The CDR3 runs to 16 residues. V lost 0 bases, J lost 1 base, and 10 bases lay in between. CDR3: CASSLAHSLSYNEQFF. The CDR3 DNA reads TGTGCCAGCAGCTTAGCGCACTCCCTATCCTACAATGAGCAGTTCTTC.

This rearrangement joins TRBV7-2 to TRBJ2-3, with 14 bases identical to TRBD2. In germline, CDR1 is SGHTA, CDR2 FQGNSA. This CDR3 spans 20 amino acids. The junction had 10 bases not matched to a gene; V was cut back by 0 bases and J by 2 bases. This CDR3 is CASSLAGLAGEEWDTDTQYF. In DNA form, the CDR3 reads TGTGCCAGCAGCTTAGCGGGACTAGCGGGAGAGGAGTGGGACACAGATACGCAGTATTTT.

This chain uses TRBV20-1 with TRBJ2-7; no firm D call. Germline lookup yields CDR1 DFQATT and CDR2 SNEGSKA (reference sequence). This CDR3 has 11 amino acids. V dropped 6 bases and J dropped 5 bases, with 11 bases sitting between them. CDR3 region: CSAQQVDEQYF. The CDR3 DNA reads TGCAGTGCACAGCAAGTCGACGAGCAGTACTTC.

V usage is TRBV11-3 and J usage is TRBJ2-2; TRBD2 matches 14 bases. V dropped 5 bases and J dropped 8; count of bases not matched to a gene: 7. The CDR3 has 16 residues. Germline-derived CDR1 and CDR2 are SGHNT and YENEEA. The CDR3 reads CASSTRTSGRPGELFF. The CDR3 DNA follows: TGTGCCAGCAGCACCCGGACTAGCGGGAGGCCTGGGGAGCTGTTTTTT.

The genes are TRBV6-1 and TRBJ2-2; maybe TRBD1 (6 bases). CDR3 length: 15 amino acids. V was clipped by 5 bases and J by 4 bases, with 14 bases between them. Germline CDR1 and CDR2: MNHNS and SASEGT. The CDR3 sequence: CASSLDRSSTGELFF. CDR3 nucleotides: TGTGCCAGCAGTCTCGACAGGTCGAGCACCGGGGAGCTGTTTTTT.

The chain uses TRBV19 and TRBJ1-1, with TRBD1 as a possible D gene (6 bases). CDR1 LNHDA and CDR2 SQIVND come from the germline V gene (reference sequence). The CDR3 spans 16 residues. The V gene lost 3 bases and the J gene lost 1 base, with 15 bases spanning the gap. This chain's CDR3 is CASSITGTGTNTEAFF. The CDR3 DNA is TGTGCCAGTAGTATCACAGGAACAGGGACGAACACTGAAGCTTTCTTT.

The genes are TRBV2 and TRBJ2-7, with 12 bases matching TRBD2. The germline V gene has CDR1 SNHLY and CDR2 FYNNEI. The CDR3 covers 15 residues. V shed 6 bases, J shed 3 bases, and the junction held 6 bases outside the gene matches. The CDR3 DNA is TGTGCCAGCAGCTCGAGGACTAGCGGGAACTACGAGCAGTACTTC. Amino acid sequence: CASSSRTSGNYEQYF.

This clone was counted many times. V and J are TRBV4-1 and TRBJ1-5, with D possibly being TRBD1 (6 bases). The V end lost 4 bases, the J end lost 5 bases, and 12 bases lay between the germline ends. Germline-derived CDR1 and CDR2 are MGHRA and YSYEKL. This CDR3 spans 14 amino acids. The DNA of the CDR3 is TGCGCCAGCAGCCGAGAGGACAGCTATCAGCCCCAGCATTTT. Amino acid sequence: CASSREDSYQPQHF.